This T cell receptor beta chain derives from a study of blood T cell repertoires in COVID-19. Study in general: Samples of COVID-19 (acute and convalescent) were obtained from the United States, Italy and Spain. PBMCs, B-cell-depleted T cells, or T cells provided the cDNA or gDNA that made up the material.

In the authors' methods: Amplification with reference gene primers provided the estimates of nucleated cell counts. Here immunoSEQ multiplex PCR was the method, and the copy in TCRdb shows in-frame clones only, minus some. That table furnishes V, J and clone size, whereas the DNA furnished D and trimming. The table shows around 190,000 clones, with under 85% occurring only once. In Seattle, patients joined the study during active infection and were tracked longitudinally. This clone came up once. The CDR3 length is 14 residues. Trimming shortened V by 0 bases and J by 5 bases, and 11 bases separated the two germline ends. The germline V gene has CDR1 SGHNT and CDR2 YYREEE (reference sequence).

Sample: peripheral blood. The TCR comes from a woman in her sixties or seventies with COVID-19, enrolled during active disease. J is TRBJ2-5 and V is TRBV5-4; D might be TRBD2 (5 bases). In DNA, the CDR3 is TGTGCCAGCAGCTTGGAAGGACTCCGGGAGACCCAGTACTTC. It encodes CASSLEGLRETQYF.